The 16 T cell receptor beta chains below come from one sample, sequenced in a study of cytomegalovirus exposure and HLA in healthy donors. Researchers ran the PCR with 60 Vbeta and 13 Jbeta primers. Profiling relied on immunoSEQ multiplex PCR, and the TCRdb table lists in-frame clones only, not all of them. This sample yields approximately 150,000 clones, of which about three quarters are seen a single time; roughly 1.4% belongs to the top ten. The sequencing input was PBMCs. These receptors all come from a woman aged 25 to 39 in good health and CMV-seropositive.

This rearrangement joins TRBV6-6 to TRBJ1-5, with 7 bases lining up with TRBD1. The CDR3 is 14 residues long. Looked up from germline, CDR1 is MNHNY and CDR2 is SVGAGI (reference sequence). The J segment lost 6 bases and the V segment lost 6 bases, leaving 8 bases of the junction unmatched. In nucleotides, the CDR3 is TGTGCCAGCAGGCCCGGGACAGTGACTCAGCCCCAGCATTTT. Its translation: CASRPGTVTQPQHF.

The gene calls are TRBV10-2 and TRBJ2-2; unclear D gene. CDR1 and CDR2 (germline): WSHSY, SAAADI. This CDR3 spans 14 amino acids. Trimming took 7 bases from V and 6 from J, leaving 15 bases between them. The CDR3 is CASTFRVTSGELFF. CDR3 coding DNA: TGCGCCAGCACGTTTCGGGTTACCTCCGGGGAGCTGTTTTTT.

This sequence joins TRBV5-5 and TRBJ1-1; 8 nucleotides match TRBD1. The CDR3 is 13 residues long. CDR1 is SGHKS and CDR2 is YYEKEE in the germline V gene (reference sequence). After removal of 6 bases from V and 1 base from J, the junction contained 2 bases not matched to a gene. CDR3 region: CASNGQGNTEAFF. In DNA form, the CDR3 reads TGTGCCAGCAACGGACAGGGGAACACTGAAGCTTTCTTT.

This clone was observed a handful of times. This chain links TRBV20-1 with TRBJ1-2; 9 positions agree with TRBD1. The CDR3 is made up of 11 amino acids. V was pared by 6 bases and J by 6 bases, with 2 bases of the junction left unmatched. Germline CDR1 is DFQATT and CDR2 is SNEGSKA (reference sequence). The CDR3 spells CSARTGDGYTF. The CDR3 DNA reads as TGCAGTGCAAGGACAGGGGATGGCTACACCTTC.

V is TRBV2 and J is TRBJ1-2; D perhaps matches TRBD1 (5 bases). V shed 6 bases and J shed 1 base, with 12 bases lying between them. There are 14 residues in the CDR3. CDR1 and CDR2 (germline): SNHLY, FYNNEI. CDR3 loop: CASRADRLNYGYTF. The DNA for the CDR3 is TGTGCCAGCAGAGCCGACAGACTTAACTATGGCTACACCTTC.

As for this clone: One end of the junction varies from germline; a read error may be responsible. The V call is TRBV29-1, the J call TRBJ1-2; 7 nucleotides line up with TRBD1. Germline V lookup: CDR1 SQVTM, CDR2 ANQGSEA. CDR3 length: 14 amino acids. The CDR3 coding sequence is TGCAGCGTTGCATCAAGTGGACAGACAGGGCAGGCTATCTTC. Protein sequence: CSVASSGQTGQAIF.

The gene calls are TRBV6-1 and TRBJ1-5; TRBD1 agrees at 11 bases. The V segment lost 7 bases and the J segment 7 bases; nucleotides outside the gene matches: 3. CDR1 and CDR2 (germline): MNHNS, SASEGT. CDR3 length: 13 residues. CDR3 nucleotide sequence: TGTGCCAGCATTTGGGACAGGGGGCAGCCCCAGCATTTT. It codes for CASIWDRGQPQHF.

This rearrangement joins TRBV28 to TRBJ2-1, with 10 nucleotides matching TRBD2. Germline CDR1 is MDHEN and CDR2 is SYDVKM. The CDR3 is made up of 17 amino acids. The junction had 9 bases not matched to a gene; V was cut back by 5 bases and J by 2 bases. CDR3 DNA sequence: TGTGCCAGCAGTACTCCAACTAGCGGGAATCCCTACAATGAGCAGTTCTTC. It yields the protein CASSTPTSGNPYNEQFF.

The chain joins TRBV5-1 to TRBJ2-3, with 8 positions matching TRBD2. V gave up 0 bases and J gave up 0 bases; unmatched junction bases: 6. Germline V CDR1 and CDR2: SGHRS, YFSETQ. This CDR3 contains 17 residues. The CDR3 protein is CASSLVLSGTSTDTQYF. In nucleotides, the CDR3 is TGCGCCAGCAGCTTGGTCCTTAGCGGGACTAGCACAGATACGCAGTATTTT.

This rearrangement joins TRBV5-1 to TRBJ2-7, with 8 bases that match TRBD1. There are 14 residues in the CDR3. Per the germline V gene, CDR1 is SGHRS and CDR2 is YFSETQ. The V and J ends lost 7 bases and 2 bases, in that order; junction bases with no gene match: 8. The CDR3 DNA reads TGCGCCAGCCGAGAGGGACAGGTTGCCTACGAGCAGTACTTC. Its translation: CASREGQVAYEQYF.

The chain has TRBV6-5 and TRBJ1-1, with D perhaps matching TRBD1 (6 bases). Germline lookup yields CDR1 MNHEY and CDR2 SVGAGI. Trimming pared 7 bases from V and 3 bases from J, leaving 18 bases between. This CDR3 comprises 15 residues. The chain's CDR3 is CASNRASRSDTEAFF. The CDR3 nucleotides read TGTGCCAGCAACAGGGCCTCGAGGAGCGACACTGAAGCTTTCTTT.

CDR3 DNA: TGTGCCAGCAGCTTGGCGGGAGGGCCAGCGGGCACAGATACGCAGTATTTT. Translating gives CASSLAGGPAGTDTQYF. The rearrangement joins TRBV5-5 to TRBJ2-3; the match to TRBD2 covers 8 bases. This CDR3 region has 17 residues. With V trimmed by 0 bases and J by 1 base, 7 bases remained unmatched. Per germline, CDR1 SGHKS and CDR2 YYEKEE (reference sequence).

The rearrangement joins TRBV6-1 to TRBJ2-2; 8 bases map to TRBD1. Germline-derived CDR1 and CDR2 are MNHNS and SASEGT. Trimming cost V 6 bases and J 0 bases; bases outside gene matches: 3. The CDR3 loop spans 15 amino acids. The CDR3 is CASSRDRTNTGELFF. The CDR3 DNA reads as TGTGCCAGCAGCAGGGACAGGACGAACACCGGGGAGCTGTTTTTT.

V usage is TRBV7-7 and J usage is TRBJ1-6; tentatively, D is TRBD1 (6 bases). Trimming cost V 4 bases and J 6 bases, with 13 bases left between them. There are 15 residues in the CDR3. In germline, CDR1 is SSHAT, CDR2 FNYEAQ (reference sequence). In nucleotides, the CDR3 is TGTGCCAGCAGCTACCTGGACAGTCCTAATTCACCCCTCCACTTT. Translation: CASSYLDSPNSPLHF.

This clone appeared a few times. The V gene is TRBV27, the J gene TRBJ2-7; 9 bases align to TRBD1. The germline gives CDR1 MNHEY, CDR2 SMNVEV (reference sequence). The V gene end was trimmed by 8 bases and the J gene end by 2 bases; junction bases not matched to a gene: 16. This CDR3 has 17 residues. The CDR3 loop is CASAPVLGQGRPYEQYF. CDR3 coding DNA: TGTGCCAGCGCACCAGTGCTCGGACAGGGGCGCCCCTACGAGCAGTACTTC.

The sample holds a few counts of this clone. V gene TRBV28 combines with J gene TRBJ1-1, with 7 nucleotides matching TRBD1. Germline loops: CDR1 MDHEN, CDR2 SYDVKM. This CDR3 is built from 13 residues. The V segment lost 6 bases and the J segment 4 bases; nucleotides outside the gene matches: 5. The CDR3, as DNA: TGTGCCAGCAGGCGACAGGGAGGCACTGAAGCTTTCTTT. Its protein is CASRRQGGTEAFF.